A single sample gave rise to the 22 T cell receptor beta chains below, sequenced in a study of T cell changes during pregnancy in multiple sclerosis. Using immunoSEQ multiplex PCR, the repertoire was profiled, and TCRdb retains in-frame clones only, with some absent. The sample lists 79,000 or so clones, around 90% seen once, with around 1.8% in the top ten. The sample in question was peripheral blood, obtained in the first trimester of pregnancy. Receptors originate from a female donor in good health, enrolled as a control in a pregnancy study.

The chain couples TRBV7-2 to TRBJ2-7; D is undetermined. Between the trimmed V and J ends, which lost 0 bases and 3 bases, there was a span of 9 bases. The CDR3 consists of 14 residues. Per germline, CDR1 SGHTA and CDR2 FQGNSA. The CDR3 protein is CASSLATANYEQYF. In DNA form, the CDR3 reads TGTGCCAGCAGCTTAGCCACAGCTAACTACGAGCAGTACTTC.

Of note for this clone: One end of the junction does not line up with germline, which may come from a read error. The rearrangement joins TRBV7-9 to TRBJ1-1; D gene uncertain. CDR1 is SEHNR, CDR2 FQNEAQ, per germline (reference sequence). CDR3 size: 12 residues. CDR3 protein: CASSFLKIRRAF. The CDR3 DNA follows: TGTGCCAGCAGCTTTCTTAAAATTAGGCGGGCGTTT.

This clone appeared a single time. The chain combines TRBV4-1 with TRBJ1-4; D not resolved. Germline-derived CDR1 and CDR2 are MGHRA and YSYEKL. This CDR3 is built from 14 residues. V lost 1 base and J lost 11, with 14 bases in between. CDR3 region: CASSQVVFGVKLFF. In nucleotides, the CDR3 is TGCGCCAGCAGCCAAGTGGTGTTCGGGGTGAAACTGTTTTTT.

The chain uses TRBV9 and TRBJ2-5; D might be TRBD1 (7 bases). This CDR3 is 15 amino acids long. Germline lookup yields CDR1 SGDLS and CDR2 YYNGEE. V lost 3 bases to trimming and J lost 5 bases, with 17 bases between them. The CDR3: CASSAHRGGDETQYF. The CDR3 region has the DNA TGTGCCAGCAGCGCCCACAGGGGCGGGGATGAGACCCAGTACTTC. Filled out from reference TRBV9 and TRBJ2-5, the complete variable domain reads DSGVTQTPKHLITATGQRVTLRCSPRSGDLSVYWYQQSLDQGLQFLIQYYNGEERAKGNILERFSAQQFPDLHSELNLSSLELGDSALYFCASSAHRGGDETQYFGPGTRLLVL.

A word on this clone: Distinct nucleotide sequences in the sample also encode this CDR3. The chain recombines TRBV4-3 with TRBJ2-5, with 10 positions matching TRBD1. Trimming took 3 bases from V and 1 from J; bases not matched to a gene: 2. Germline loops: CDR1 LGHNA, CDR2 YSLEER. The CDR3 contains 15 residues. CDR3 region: CASSQRQGAQETQYF. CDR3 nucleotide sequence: TGCGCCAGCAGCCAGAGACAGGGGGCCCAAGAGACCCAGTACTTC.

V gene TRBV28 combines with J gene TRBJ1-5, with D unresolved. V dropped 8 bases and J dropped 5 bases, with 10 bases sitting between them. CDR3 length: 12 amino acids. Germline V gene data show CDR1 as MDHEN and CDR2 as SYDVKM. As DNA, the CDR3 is TGTGCCAGCGGGCCCAATCATCAGCCCCAGCATTTT. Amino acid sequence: CASGPNHQPQHF. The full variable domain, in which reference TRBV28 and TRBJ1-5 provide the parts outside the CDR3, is DVKVTQSSRYLVKRTGEKVFLECVQDMDHENMFWYRQDPGLGLRLIYFSYDVKMKEKGDIPEGYSVSREKKERFSLILESASTNQTSMYLCASGPNHQPQHFGDGTRLSIL.

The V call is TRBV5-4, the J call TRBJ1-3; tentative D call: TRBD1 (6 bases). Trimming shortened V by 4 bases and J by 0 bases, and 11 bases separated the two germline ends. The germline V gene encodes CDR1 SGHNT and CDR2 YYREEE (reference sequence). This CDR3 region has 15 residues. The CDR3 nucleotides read TGTGCCAGCAGCACAGGACAGTTCTCTGGAAACACCATATATTTT. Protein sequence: CASSTGQFSGNTIYF.

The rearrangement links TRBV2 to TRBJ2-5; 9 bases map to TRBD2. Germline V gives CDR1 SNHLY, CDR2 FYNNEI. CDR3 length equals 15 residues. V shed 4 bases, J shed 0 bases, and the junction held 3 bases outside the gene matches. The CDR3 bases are TGTGCCAGCAGTGGAGTAGCGGGGGACCAAGAGACCCAGTACTTC. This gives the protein CASSGVAGDQETQYF.

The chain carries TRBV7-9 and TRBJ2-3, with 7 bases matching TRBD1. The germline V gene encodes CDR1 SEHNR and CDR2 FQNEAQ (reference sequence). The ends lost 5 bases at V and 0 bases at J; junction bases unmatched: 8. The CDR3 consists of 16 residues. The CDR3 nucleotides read TGTGCCAGCAGCCCACGGGACAGCCCTAGCACAGATACGCAGTATTTT. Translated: CASSPRDSPSTDTQYF.

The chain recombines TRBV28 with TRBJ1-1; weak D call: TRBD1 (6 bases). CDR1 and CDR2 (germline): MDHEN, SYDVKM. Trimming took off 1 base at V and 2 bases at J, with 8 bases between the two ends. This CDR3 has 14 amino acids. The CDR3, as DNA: TGTGCCAGCAGTTTATTAGGGACAAACACTGAAGCTTTCTTT. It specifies CASSLLGTNTEAFF.

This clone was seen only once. The CDR3 is CASSSPGIPPDTQYF. In DNA, the CDR3 is TGTGCCAGCAGCTCCCCAGGGATTCCCCCAGATACGCAGTATTTT. This rearrangement joins TRBV6-6 to TRBJ2-3; maybe TRBD1 (5 bases). From germline, CDR1 is MNHNY and CDR2 SVGAGI (reference sequence). Deletions cut 6 bases from V and 4 bases from J, with 17 bases between. The CDR3 consists of 15 residues.

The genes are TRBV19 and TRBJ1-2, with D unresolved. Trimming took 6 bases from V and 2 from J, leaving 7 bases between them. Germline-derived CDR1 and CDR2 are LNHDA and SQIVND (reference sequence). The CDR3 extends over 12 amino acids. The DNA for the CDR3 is TGTGCCAGTAGGAGGGAAAACTATGGCTACACCTTC. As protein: CASRRENYGYTF.

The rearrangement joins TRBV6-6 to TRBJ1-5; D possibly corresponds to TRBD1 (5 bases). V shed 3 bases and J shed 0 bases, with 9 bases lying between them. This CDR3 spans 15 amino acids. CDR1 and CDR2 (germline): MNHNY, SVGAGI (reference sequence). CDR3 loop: CASSYQGLSNQPQHF. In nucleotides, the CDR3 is TGTGCCAGCAGTTATCAGGGACTTAGCAATCAGCCCCAGCATTTT.

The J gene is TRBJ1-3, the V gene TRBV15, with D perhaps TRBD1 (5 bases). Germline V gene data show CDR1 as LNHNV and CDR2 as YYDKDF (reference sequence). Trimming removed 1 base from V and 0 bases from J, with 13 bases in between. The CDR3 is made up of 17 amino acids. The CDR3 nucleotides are TGTGCCACCAGCAGAGTGGGAGGAGGGGACTCTGGAAACACCATATATTTT. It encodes CATSRVGGGDSGNTIYF.

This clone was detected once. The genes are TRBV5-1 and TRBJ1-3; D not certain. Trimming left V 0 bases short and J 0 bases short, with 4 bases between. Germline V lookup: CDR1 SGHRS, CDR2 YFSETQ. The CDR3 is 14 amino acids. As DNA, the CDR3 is TGCGCCAGCAGCTTGGACTACTCTGGAAACACCATATATTTT. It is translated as CASSLDYSGNTIYF.

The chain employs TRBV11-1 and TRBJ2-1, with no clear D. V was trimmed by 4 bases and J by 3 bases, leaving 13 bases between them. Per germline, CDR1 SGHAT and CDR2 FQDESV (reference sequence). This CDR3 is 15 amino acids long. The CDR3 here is CASSSERVIYNEQFF. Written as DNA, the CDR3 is TGTGCCAGCAGCTCAGAGCGCGTTATCTACAATGAGCAGTTCTTC.

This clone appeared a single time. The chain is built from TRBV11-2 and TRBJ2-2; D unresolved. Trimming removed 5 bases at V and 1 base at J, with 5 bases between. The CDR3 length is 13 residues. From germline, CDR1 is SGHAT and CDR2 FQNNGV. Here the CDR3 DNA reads TGTGCCAGCAGCCCTTTGAACACCGGGGAGCTGTTTTTT. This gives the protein CASSPLNTGELFF.

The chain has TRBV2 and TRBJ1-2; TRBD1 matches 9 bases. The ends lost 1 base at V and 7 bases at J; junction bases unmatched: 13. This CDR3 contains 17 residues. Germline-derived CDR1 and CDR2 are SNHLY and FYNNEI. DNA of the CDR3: TGTGCCAGCAGTGAAGGGCCCTCACAGGGGGCGCGGACTGGCTACACCTTC. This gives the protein CASSEGPSQGARTGYTF.

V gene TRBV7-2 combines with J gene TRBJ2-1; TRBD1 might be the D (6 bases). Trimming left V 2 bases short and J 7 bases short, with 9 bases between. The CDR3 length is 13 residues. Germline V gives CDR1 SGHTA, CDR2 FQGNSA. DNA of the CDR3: TGTGCCAGCAGCTTATTGCAGGGGAATGAGCAGTTCTTC. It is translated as CASSLLQGNEQFF.

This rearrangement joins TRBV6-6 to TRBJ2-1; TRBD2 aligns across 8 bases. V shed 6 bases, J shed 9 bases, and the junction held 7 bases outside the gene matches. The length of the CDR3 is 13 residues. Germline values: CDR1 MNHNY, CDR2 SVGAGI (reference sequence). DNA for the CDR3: TGTGCCAGCAGGATCGGGGGGGCCGTTGAGCAGTTCTTC. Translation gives CASRIGGAVEQFF.

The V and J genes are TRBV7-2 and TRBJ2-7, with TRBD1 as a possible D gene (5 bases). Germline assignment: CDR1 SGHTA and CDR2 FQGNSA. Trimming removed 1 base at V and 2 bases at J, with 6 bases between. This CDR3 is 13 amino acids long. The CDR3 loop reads CASSLEGPYEQYF. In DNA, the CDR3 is TGTGCCAGCAGCTTAGAGGGGCCCTACGAGCAGTACTTC.

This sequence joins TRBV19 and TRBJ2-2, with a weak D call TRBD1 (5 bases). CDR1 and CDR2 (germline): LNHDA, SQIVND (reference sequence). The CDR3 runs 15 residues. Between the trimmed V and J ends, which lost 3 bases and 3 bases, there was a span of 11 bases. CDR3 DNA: TGTGCCAGTAGTATCCCAGGGTCCGACACCGGGGAGCTGTTTTTT. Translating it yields CASSIPGSDTGELFF.